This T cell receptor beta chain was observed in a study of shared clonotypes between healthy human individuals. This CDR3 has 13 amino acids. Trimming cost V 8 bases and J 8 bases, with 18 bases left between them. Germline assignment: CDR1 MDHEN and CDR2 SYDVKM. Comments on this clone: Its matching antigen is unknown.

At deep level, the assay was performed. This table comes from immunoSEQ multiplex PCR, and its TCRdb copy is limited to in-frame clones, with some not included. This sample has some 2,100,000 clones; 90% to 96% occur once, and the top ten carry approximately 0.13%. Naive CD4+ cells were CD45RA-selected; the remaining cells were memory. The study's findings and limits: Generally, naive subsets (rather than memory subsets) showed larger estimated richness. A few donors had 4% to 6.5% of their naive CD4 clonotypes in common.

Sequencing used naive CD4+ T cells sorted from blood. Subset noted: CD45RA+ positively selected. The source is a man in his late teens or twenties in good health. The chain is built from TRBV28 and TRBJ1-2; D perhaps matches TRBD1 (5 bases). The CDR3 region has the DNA TGTGCCAGCTCTTGGGGACCGAATCTAGGCTACACCTTC. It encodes CASSWGPNLGYTF.